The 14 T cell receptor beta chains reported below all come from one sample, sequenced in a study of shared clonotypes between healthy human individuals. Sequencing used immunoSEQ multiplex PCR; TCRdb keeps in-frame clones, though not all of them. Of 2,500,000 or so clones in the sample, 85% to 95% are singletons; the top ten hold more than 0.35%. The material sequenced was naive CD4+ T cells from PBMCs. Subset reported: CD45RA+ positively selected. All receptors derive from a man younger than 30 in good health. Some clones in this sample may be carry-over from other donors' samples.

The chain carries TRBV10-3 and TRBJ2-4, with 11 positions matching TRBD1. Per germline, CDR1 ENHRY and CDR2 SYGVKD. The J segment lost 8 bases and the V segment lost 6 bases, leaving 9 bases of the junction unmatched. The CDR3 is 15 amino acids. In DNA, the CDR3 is TGTGCCATCAGCCGAGGGACAGGGGGAGAGGACATTCAGTACTTC. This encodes CAISRGTGGEDIQYF.

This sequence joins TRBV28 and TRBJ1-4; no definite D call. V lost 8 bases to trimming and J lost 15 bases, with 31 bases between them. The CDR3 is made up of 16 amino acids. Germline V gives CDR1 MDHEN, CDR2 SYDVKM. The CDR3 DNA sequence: TGTGCCAGCGGGATTTCCATTAATGACGGGGAGGTGTCGGTGTTTTTT. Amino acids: CASGISINDGEVSVFF.

CDR3 region: CASSLTGSNTEAFF. The CDR3 nucleotides read TGTGCCAGCAGCTTGACAGGGTCGAACACTGAAGCTTTCTTT. V gene TRBV11-3 combines with J gene TRBJ1-1; 7 bases line up with TRBD1. This CDR3 has 14 residues. J lost 1 base, V lost 3 bases, and 2 bases had no gene match. Germline V lookup: CDR1 SGHNT, CDR2 YENEEA.

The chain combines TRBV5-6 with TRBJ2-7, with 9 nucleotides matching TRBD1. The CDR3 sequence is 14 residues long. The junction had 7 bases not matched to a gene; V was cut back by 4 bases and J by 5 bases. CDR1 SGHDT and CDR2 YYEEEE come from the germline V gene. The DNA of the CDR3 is TGTGCCAGCAGCGCACGGGACAGGGCCCACGAGCAGTACTTC. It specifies CASSARDRAHEQYF.

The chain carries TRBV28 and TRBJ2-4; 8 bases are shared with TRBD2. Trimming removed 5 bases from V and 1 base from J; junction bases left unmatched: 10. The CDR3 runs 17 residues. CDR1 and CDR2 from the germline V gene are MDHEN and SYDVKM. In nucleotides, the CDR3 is TGTGCCAGCAGTATTTGGACTAGCAGTGGGGCCAAAAACATTCAGTACTTC. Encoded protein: CASSIWTSSGAKNIQYF.

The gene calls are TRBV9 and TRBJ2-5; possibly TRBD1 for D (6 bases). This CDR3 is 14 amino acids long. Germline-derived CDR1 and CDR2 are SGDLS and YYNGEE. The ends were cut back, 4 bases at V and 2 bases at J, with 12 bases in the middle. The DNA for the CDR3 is TGTGCCAGCAGCCCCCAGGGGTTTCAAGAGACCCAGTACTTC. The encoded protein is CASSPQGFQETQYF. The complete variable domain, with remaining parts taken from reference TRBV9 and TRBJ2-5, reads DSGVTQTPKHLITATGQRVTLRCSPRSGDLSVYWYQQSLDQGLQFLIQYYNGEERAKGNILERFSAQQFPDLHSELNLSSLELGDSALYFCASSPQGFQETQYFGPGTRLLVL.

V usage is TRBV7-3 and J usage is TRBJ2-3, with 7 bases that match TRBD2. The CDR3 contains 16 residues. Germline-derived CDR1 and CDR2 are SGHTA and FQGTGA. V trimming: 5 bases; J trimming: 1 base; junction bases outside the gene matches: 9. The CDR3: CASSPSGPIGTDTQYF. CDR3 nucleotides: TGTGCCAGCAGCCCTAGCGGTCCGATAGGCACAGATACGCAGTATTTT.

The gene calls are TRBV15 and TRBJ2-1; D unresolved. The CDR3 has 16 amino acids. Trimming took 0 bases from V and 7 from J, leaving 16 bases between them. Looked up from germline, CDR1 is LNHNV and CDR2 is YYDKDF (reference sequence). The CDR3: CATSRDWHAGLNEQFF. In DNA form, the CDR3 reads TGTGCCACCAGCAGAGATTGGCACGCAGGTTTGAATGAGCAGTTCTTC.

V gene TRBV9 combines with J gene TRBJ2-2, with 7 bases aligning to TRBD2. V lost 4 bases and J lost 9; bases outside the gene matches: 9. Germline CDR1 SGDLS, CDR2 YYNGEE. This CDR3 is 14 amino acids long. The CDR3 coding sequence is TGTGCCAGCAGCCGGGGGACTACCCAAAGGGAGCTGTTTTTT. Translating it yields CASSRGTTQRELFF.

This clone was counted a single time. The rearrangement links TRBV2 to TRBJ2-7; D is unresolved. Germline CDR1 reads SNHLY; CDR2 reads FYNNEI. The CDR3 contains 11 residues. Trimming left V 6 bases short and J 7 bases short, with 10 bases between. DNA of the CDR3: TGTGCCAGCAGGCGAGTAGGGGAGCAGTACTTC. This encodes CASRRVGEQYF.

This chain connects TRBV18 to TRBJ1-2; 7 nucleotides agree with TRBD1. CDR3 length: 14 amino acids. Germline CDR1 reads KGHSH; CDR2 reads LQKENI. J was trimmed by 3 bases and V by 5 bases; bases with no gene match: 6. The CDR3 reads CASSETGKDYGYTF. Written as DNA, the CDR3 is TGTGCCAGCTCAGAGACAGGGAAGGACTATGGCTACACCTTC.

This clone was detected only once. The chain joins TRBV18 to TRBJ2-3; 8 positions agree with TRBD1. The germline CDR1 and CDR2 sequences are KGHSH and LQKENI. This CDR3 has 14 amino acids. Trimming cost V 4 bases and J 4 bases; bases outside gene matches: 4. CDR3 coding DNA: TGTGCCAGCTCACACGACAGGGGTCCAGATACGCAGTATTTT. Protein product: CASSHDRGPDTQYF.

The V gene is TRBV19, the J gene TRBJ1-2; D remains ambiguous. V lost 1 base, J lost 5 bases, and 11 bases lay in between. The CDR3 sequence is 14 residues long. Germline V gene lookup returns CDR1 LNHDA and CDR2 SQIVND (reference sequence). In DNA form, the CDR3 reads TGTGCCAGTAGTATAGCGGGATTCACGTATGGCTACACCTTC. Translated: CASSIAGFTYGYTF.

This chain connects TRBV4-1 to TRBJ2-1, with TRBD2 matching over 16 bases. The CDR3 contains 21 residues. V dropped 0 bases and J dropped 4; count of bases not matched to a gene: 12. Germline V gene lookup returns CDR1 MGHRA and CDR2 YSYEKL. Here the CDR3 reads CASSQEGSGTSGRAGYNEQFF. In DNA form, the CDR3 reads TGCGCCAGCAGCCAAGAGGGTTCCGGGACTAGCGGGAGGGCGGGGTACAATGAGCAGTTCTTC.